This is a list of T cell receptor beta chains from one sample in a study of blood T cell repertoires in COVID-19. Clones were sequenced by immunoSEQ multiplex PCR, and TCRdb holds only the in-frame ones, with some missing. There are 100,000 to 150,000 clones in the sample; 85% occur only once, and around 3.3% lies in the top ten. The source material was peripheral blood. The receptors were gathered from a woman aged 80 or over with COVID-19, enrolled during active disease. The CDR3 runs from the conserved cysteine through the conserved F or W. D genes are given only for firm matches. Only some rows state a clone size, as once, few, many or a class for expanded clones.

v_gene	j_gene	d_gene	abundance	CDR3aa	CDR3nt
TRBV5-6	TRBJ1-2	-	-	CASSPSRSLHGYTF	TGTGCCAGCAGCCCCTCCAGGTCTCTCCATGGCTACACCTTC
TRBV4-3	TRBJ2-7	TRBD2	-	CASSQAASSGRSYEQYF	TGCGCCAGCAGCCAAGCCGCGTCTAGCGGGAGGTCCTACGAGCAGTACTTC
TRBV6-1	TRBJ2-1	TRBD2	-	CASSEWSGRASSYNEQFF	TGTGCCAGCAGTGAATGGAGCGGGAGGGCCTCCTCCTACAATGAGCAGTTCTTC
TRBV5-1	TRBJ2-5	TRBD2	-	CASSLGAAGGQETQYF	TGCGCCAGCAGCTTGGGCGCGGCGGGGGGACAAGAGACCCAGTACTTC
TRBV28	TRBJ2-1	TRBD1	-	CASRTGTGDYNEQFF	TGTGCCAGCAGAACCGGGACAGGGGATTACAATGAGCAGTTCTTC
TRBV9	TRBJ1-1	-	-	CASSVGGETEAFF	TGTGCCAGCAGCGTAGGGGGGGAAACTGAAGCTTTCTTT
TRBV28	TRBJ2-1	TRBD1	-	CASSSGGGSYNEQFF	TGTGCCAGCAGCTCAGGGGGCGGCTCCTACAATGAGCAGTTCTTC
TRBV6-6	TRBJ1-5	-	once	CASSQGLSNQPQHF	TGTGCCAGCAGTCAGGGACTTTCCAATCAGCCCCAGCATTTT
TRBV7-8	TRBJ1-1	-	-	CASSLYRDTEAFF	TGTGCCAGCAGCTTATACAGGGACACTGAAGCTTTCTTT
TRBV19	TRBJ1-1	-	-	CASSLRRVNTEAFF	TGTGCCAGTAGTTTACGGAGGGTGAACACTGAAGCTTTCTTT
TRBV4-1	TRBJ2-7	TRBD2	-	CASSQDRTSGMYEQYF	TGCGCCAGCAGCCAAGATAGGACTAGCGGGATGTACGAGCAGTACTTC
TRBV27	TRBJ2-1	TRBD1	-	CATQQGGGVSSYNEQFF	TGTGCCACCCAACAGGGGGGTGGTGTTAGCTCCTACAATGAGCAGTTCTTC
TRBV6-4	TRBJ2-7	-	-	CASIGQRTYEQYF	TGTGCCAGCATAGGCCAGCGGACCTACGAGCAGTACTTC
TRBV6-5	TRBJ1-2	-	-	CASSSSGTRGGYTF	TGTGCCAGCAGTTCATCAGGGACTCGGGGTGGCTACACCTTC
TRBV11-3	TRBJ1-1	TRBD1	-	CASSLLRDRGPSLGYTEAFF	TGTGCCAGCAGTCTACTCCGGGACAGGGGGCCCTCGTTGGGGTACACTGAAGCTTTCTTT
TRBV7-9	TRBJ2-5	-	-	CASSFSRVQETQYF	TGTGCCAGCAGCTTCAGCCGGGTCCAAGAGACCCAGTACTTC